The next 7 T cell receptor beta chains were all read from a single sample in a study of brain T cells in children with intractable seizures. The assay was immunoSEQ multiplex PCR, and TCRdb's table has in-frame clones only and misses some. The sample holds about 80,000 clones, more than 75% seen once. This specimen was peripheral blood, taken at surgery. The receptors come from a girl aged 2 to 9 with Rasmussen encephalitis and intractable seizures.

The rearrangement uses TRBV27 and TRBJ2-7, with D possibly matching TRBD1 (6 bases). Deletions cut 1 base from V and 6 bases from J, with 13 bases between. Looked up from germline, CDR1 is MNHEY and CDR2 is SMNVEV (reference sequence). The CDR3 consists of 14 residues. The CDR3 loop reads CASSLFGTISEQYF. As DNA, the CDR3 is TGTGCCAGCAGTTTATTTGGGACAATAAGCGAGCAGTACTTC.

This chain links TRBV6-6 with TRBJ2-2; a possible D gene is TRBD2 (6 bases). The germline V gene encodes CDR1 MNHNY and CDR2 SVGAGI (reference sequence). This CDR3 is built from 15 residues. The V gene lost 4 bases and the J gene lost 0 bases, with 9 bases spanning the gap. This CDR3 is CASSLSGSNTGELFF. The CDR3 DNA is TGTGCCAGCAGTTTGAGCGGGTCGAACACCGGGGAGCTGTTTTTT.

This clone was seen just once. V usage is TRBV30 and J usage is TRBJ2-7; 8 bases match TRBD2. V was clipped by 2 bases and J by 0 bases; unmatched bases: 3. Germline values: CDR1 GTSNPN, CDR2 SVGIG (reference sequence). This CDR3 spans 14 amino acids. CDR3 DNA: TGTGCCTGGAGTACGGGGGGGTCCTCCTACGAGCAGTACTTC. Translating it yields CAWSTGGSSYEQYF.

The chain recombines TRBV24-1 with TRBJ2-1, with TRBD1 matching 8 bases. Germline trimming cut 4 bases from V and 0 bases from J; bases unmatched to any gene: 7. The germline CDR1 and CDR2 sequences are KGHDR and SFDVKD. The CDR3 runs to 17 residues. Here the CDR3 DNA reads TGTGCCACCAGTGAATCAGCTGGACAGGGCTCCTACAATGAGCAGTTCTTC. Protein product: CATSESAGQGSYNEQFF.

The gene calls are TRBV20-1 and TRBJ1-3; D is undetermined. V was clipped by 3 bases and J by 4 bases, with 4 bases between them. This CDR3 spans 11 amino acids. Germline assignment: CDR1 DFQATT and CDR2 SNEGSKA (reference sequence). The CDR3 region is CSARSGNTIYF. The CDR3 coding sequence is TGCAGTGCTAGGTCCGGAAACACCATATATTTT.

The V gene is TRBV7-8, the J gene TRBJ2-1, with TRBD2 matching 14 bases. With 0 bases clipped from V and 5 bases from J, the junction kept 12 bases outside the gene matches. CDR1 SGHVS and CDR2 FQNEAQ come from the germline V gene. The CDR3 is 20 residues long. The CDR3 DNA follows: TGTGCCAGCAGCTTAGCGTACCCGGGACTAGCGGGAGTTAGGGACAATGAGCAGTTCTTC. Translation gives CASSLAYPGLAGVRDNEQFF.

The chain uses TRBV5-6 and TRBJ2-2, with D uncertain. The V end lost 4 bases, the J end lost 3 bases, and 7 bases lay between the germline ends. This CDR3 contains 13 residues. Germline CDR1 SGHDT, CDR2 YYEEEE. CDR3 region: CASSTIDTGELFF. The CDR3 nucleotides read TGTGCCAGCAGCACCATAGACACCGGGGAGCTGTTTTTT.